This TCR beta chain comes out of a study of T cell changes during pregnancy in multiple sclerosis. Some clones are missing from TCRdb's copy, which holds only in-frame ones; the method was immunoSEQ multiplex PCR. This table holds approximately 90,000 clones, 92% found once. The CDR3 runs to 14 residues. The germline V gene has CDR1 MNHNY and CDR2 SVGAGI (reference sequence). The V end was cut by 5 bases, the J end by 5 bases, with 15 bases between. Sequencing used peripheral blood, obtained after pregnancy. This sequence originates from a female donor with multiple sclerosis, enrolled in a pregnancy study. The V gene is TRBV6-6, the J gene TRBJ2-5; tentatively, D is TRBD1 (5 bases). The CDR3 is CASSKDTPRETQYF. Here the CDR3 DNA reads TGTGCCAGCAGTAAGGACACACCACGGGAGACCCAGTACTTC.